This T cell receptor (beta chain) was profiled in a study of response to subunit inactivated influenza vaccine. Study-level results: Every seasonal influenza vaccination brings in few new T cells, the authors suggested.

CDR1 SEHNR and CDR2 FQNEAQ come from the germline V gene (reference sequence). Trimming left V 1 base short and J 7 bases short, with 10 bases between. The CDR3 loop spans 13 amino acids. Using its own MiXCR run on the RT-PCR reads, TCRdb lists one record per CDR3 protein. Among around 790,000 distinct CDR3 sequences listed, around 20% were seen once. This clonotype was seen a handful of times. Its antigen is as yet unknown. The sequence was collected from a man in his fifties who received an inactivated influenza vaccine. The specimen was PBMCs from blood, collected less than 6 days after vaccination. The chain is built from TRBV7-9 and TRBJ1-2; no definite D call. The CDR3 bases are TGTGCCAGCAGCTTAGGTCGGCAGGTTGGCTACACCTTC. Its protein product is CASSLGRQVGYTF.